This T cell receptor beta chain comes out of a study of cytomegalovirus exposure and HLA in healthy donors. About the study: Genotyping showed around 80% of over 350 donors falling in the Caucasian-associated ancestry cluster.

The PCR had 60 Vbeta and 13 Jbeta primers. Only in-frame clones appear in the TCRdb table, and some are missing; sequencing was by immunoSEQ multiplex PCR. There are about 92,000 clones in the sample; approximately 81% occur only once, and approximately 1.1% lies in the top ten. Trimming cost V 3 bases and J 5 bases, with 8 bases left between them. CDR1 is LNHDA, CDR2 SQIVND, per germline (reference sequence). This CDR3 contains 13 residues. The chain employs TRBV19 and TRBJ1-5, with TRBD1 as a possible D gene (5 bases). The TCR comes from a girl aged 2-15 years in good health and CMV-seropositive. What was sequenced was PBMCs. The CDR3 nucleotides are TGTGCCAGTAGTATTGCGGGGGATCAGCCCCAGCATTTT. This translates into CASSIAGDQPQHF.